This entry lists 32 T cell receptor beta chains sequenced from one sample in a study of human T cells and chemical hapten exposure. TCRdb used MiXCR to reprocess the RACE reads, holding one entry per CDR3 protein. Seen here are about 35,000 distinct CDR3 sequences, 9.5% to 15% observed once, and the top ten hold around 1.9%. Documented time point: pre-sensitization, week 0. Treatment defined: therapeutic diphenylcyclopropenone sensitization with weekly scalp DPC. From whole blood left unfractionated, total RNA was extracted. The specimen comprised whole blood, sampled in connection with sensitization to the hapten diphenylcyclopropenone (DPC). All receptors come from a woman aged 40 to 49 with alopecia areata. Some clones in this sample may be carry-over from other donors' samples.

V is TRBV11-2 and J is TRBJ2-4; 7 bases fit TRBD1. Germline V gene lookup returns CDR1 SGHAT and CDR2 FQNNGV. Trimming at V came to 5 bases and at J to 2 bases, leaving 6 bases not matched to a gene. The CDR3 spans 15 residues. The CDR3 is CASSRDRATKNIQYF. The CDR3 region has the DNA TGTGCCAGCAGCCGCGACAGGGCGACCAAAAACATTCAGTACTTC.

The rearrangement joins TRBV7-2 to TRBJ2-3; 7 bases line up with TRBD2. CDR1 is SGHTA, CDR2 FQGNSA, per germline. The trim removed 3 bases at V and 2 bases at J, leaving 8 bases unmatched. CDR3 size: 16 residues. Written as DNA, the CDR3 is TGTGCCAGCAGCTTTGTAGGTAGCGGGTCCACAGATACGCAGTATTTT. Translation: CASSFVGSGSTDTQYF.

This clonotype was seen more than once but under ten times. The chain carries TRBV29-1 and TRBJ2-7, with D perhaps matching TRBD2 (5 bases). Germline V lookup: CDR1 SQVTM, CDR2 ANQGSEA. V lost 4 bases and J lost 2, with 15 bases in between. The CDR3 is 14 amino acids. CDR3 residues: CSVVKDSRPYEQYF. The CDR3 DNA sequence: TGCAGCGTTGTAAAGGACTCAAGACCCTACGAGCAGTACTTC.

This clonotype has more than one count but fewer than ten. The gene calls are TRBV29-1 and TRBJ2-3; D is uncertain. CDR3 length: 11 residues. V was trimmed by 6 bases and J by 0 bases, leaving 4 bases between them. CDR1 is SQVTM, CDR2 ANQGSEA, per germline. CDR3 nucleotides: TGCAGCGTGCGTAGCACAGATACGCAGTATTTT. Its protein is CSVRSTDTQYF.

This clonotype showed up many times. This chain uses TRBV28 with TRBJ2-3, with D tentatively TRBD2 (5 bases). This CDR3 spans 13 amino acids. Germline assignment: CDR1 MDHEN and CDR2 SYDVKM. V shed 2 bases and J shed 9 bases, with 12 bases lying between them. The CDR3 region has the DNA TGTGCCAGCAGTTTAAGCCAAGCGGCCACGCAGTATTTT. This gives the protein CASSLSQAATQYF.

This clonotype was seen at least ten times. The chain is built from TRBV7-8 and TRBJ1-4; a weak D match, TRBD1 (6 bases). CDR3 length: 16 residues. Germline V gives CDR1 SGHVS, CDR2 FQNEAQ. V was pared by 2 bases and J by 7 bases, with 17 bases between. CDR3 protein: CASSLLTGRGGEKLFF. The CDR3 DNA sequence: TGTGCCAGCAGCTTACTAACGGGGAGAGGGGGTGAAAAACTGTTTTTT.

This clonotype was recorded many times. The chain joins TRBV3-1 to TRBJ2-4; no firm D call. Germline loops: CDR1 LGHDT, CDR2 YNNKEL (reference sequence). The CDR3 has 12 residues. V was trimmed by 6 bases and J by 6 bases, leaving 9 bases between them. CDR3 loop: CASSLGSNIQYF. CDR3 in DNA: TGTGCCAGCAGTCTCGGATCAAACATTCAGTACTTC.

The rearrangement links TRBV11-2 to TRBJ2-6; TRBD1 might be the D (6 bases). With 4 bases removed from V and 11 bases from J, the gap between germline ends came to 15 bases. The germline V gene has CDR1 SGHAT and CDR2 FQNNGV. This CDR3 is built from 14 residues. In DNA, the CDR3 is TGTGCCAGCAGCTCCTCCGGGACACCTTACGTCCTGACTTTC. Translation gives CASSSSGTPYVLTF.

Concerning this clonotype itself: This may be a read error, as it is one base from a much larger clone. V and J are TRBV11-2 and TRBJ2-1, with D unresolved. The CDR3 loop spans 15 amino acids. CDR1 and CDR2 (germline): SGHAT, FQNNGV. CDR3 coding DNA: TGTGCCAGCAGCTTAGATTCCGGGTTCTACAATGAGCAGATCTTC. Translated, it gives CASSLDSGFYNEQIF.

The chain combines TRBV7-2 with TRBJ2-5, with 9 bases fitting TRBD1. The CDR3 has 15 amino acids. Germline lookup yields CDR1 SGHTA and CDR2 FQGNSA. V lost 1 base and J lost 5; bases outside the gene matches: 5. CDR3 DNA: TGTGCCAGCAGCTTAGTCCCCGACAGGGGGGAGACCCAGTACTTC. As protein: CASSLVPDRGETQYF.

This chain links TRBV9 with TRBJ2-2, with TRBD1 identical over 7 bases. The CDR3 length is 16 residues. J gave up 6 bases and V 7 bases, and 15 bases lay outside the gene matches. Germline lookup yields CDR1 SGDLS and CDR2 YYNGEE. The DNA of the CDR3 is TGTGCCAGCGGAAGGGGGCAGGTCCAGAGTGCCGGGGAGCTGTTTTTT. This translates into CASGRGQVQSAGELFF.

The gene calls are TRBV3-1 and TRBJ2-3; D is undetermined. Germline lookup yields CDR1 LGHDT and CDR2 YNNKEL (reference sequence). Trimming stripped 6 bases from V and 0 bases from J, with 16 bases between. The CDR3 totals 16 residues. CDR3 bases: TGTGCCAGCAGTCCAGGTATTAGCCAAAGCACAGATACGCAGTATTTT. Translated, it gives CASSPGISQSTDTQYF.

At least ten counts were recorded for this clonotype. The gene calls are TRBV5-1 and TRBJ2-2; possible D gene TRBD1, 6 bases. V was clipped by 4 bases and J by 7 bases, with 14 bases between them. The CDR3 is made up of 14 amino acids. CDR1 and CDR2 from the germline V gene are SGHRS and YFSETQ. CDR3 DNA: TGCGCCAGCAGCACCACAGGGACGGGCGGGGAGCTGTTTTTT. The encoded protein is CASSTTGTGGELFF.

This clonotype came up many times. V is TRBV5-1 and J is TRBJ1-2; 7 bases fit TRBD1. Germline loops: CDR1 SGHRS, CDR2 YFSETQ. This CDR3 has 14 amino acids. Trimming at V came to 7 bases and at J to 0 bases, leaving 6 bases not matched to a gene. In DNA form, the CDR3 reads TGCGCCAGCCGCCGACAGGGAACTAACTATGGCTACACCTTC. As protein: CASRRQGTNYGYTF. Variable domain in full (rest from reference TRBV5-1 and TRBJ1-2): KAGVTQTPRYLIKTRGQQVTLSCSPISGHRSVSWYQQTPGQGLQFLFEYFSETQRNKGNFPGRFSGRQFSNSRSEMNVSTLELGDSALYLCASRRQGTNYGYTFGSGTRLTVV.

The sample holds a few counts of this clonotype. The V gene is TRBV18, the J gene TRBJ2-1; D perhaps matches TRBD1 (5 bases). CDR1 is KGHSH and CDR2 is LQKENI in the germline V gene. With 2 bases removed from V and 2 bases from J, the gap between germline ends came to 13 bases. This CDR3 contains 16 residues. DNA of the CDR3: TGTGCCAGCTCACCAACTGGCGACAGTGCCTACAATGAGCAGTTCTTC. Encoded protein: CASSPTGDSAYNEQFF. Full variable domain (rest looked up from reference TRBV18 and TRBJ2-1): NAGVMQNPRHLVRRRGQEARLRCSPMKGHSHVYWYRQLPEEGLKFMVYLQKENIIDESGMPKERFSAEFPKEGPSILRIQQVVRGDSAAYFCASSPTGDSAYNEQFFGPGTRLTVL.

This clonotype was picked up many times. The chain couples TRBV28 to TRBJ1-5; weak D call: TRBD1 (5 bases). Trimming pared 3 bases from V and 2 bases from J, leaving 14 bases between. The CDR3 is 16 residues long. CDR1 is MDHEN, CDR2 SYDVKM, per germline. The CDR3 DNA reads as TGTGCCAGCAGTTTGACTAGCGGGGGTGGCAATCAGCCCCAGCATTTT. Translation: CASSLTSGGGNQPQHF.

The CDR3 region is CASGPNTLQETQYF. The CDR3 region has the DNA TGCGCCAGCGGCCCTAATACCCTCCAAGAGACCCAGTACTTC. The V gene is TRBV4-3, the J gene TRBJ2-5; D gene ambiguous. The germline CDR1 and CDR2 sequences are LGHNA and YSLEER. CDR3 length equals 14 residues. Trimming left V 8 bases short and J 1 base short, with 14 bases between.

This CDR3 reads CASSEARSQMNEQFF. DNA of the CDR3: TGTGCCAGCAGCGAAGCCCGTAGTCAAATGAATGAGCAGTTCTTC. V is TRBV28 and J is TRBJ2-1; the D is unclear. Per germline, CDR1 MDHEN and CDR2 SYDVKM. CDR3 length: 15 residues. V lost 6 bases to trimming and J lost 7 bases, with 19 bases between them. The full variable domain, its missing parts supplied by reference TRBV28 and TRBJ2-1, is DVKVTQSSRYLVKRTGEKVFLECVQDMDHENMFWYRQDPGLGLRLIYFSYDVKMKEKGDIPEGYSVSREKKERFSLILESASTNQTSMYLCASSEARSQMNEQFFGPGTRLTVL.

This clonotype was found many times. The gene calls are TRBV25-1 and TRBJ1-5; no clear D gene. Trimming took off 4 bases at V and 4 bases at J, with 11 bases between the two ends. CDR3 size: 14 residues. Per the germline V gene, CDR1 is MGHDK and CDR2 is SYGVNS. CDR3 DNA sequence: TGTGCCAGCAGTGGGGGTACGCGGAATCAGCCCCAGCATTTT. Its protein is CASSGGTRNQPQHF.

For this clonotype: This clone may be a read error of a much larger clone one base away. The CDR3 region has the DNA TGTACCAGCAGCTTAGTTGGAGACAGGACCACCGGGGAGCTGTTTTTT. The encoded protein is CTSSLVGDRTTGELFF. The J gene is TRBJ2-2, the V gene TRBV5-6; a weak D match, TRBD1 (6 bases). Per germline, CDR1 SGHDT and CDR2 YYEEEE. The CDR3 contains 16 residues. Full variable domain (missing parts from reference TRBV5-6 and TRBJ2-2): DAGVTQSPTHLIKTRGQQVTLRCSPKSGHDTVSWYQQALGQGPQFIFQYYEEEERQRGNFPDRFSGHQFPNYSSELNVNALLLGDSALYLCTSSLVGDRTTGELFFGEGSRLTVL.

This clonotype was recorded at least ten times. J is TRBJ1-5 and V is TRBV10-3, with 8 bases fitting TRBD1. CDR1 is ENHRY and CDR2 is SYGVKD in the germline V gene. This CDR3 is built from 13 residues. V was clipped by 10 bases and J by 5 bases; unmatched bases: 7. CDR3 sequence: CATGTGHDQPQHF. The CDR3 nucleotides read TGTGCCACAGGGACAGGACATGATCAGCCCCAGCATTTT.

This clonotype was recorded many times. V usage is TRBV5-1 and J usage is TRBJ2-5; D gene ambiguous. The V end was cut by 3 bases, the J end by 1 base, with 7 bases between. The germline gives CDR1 SGHRS, CDR2 YFSETQ. This CDR3 has 13 residues. The CDR3 nucleotides read TGCGCCAGCAGCTACGGGCTCCAAGAGACCCAGTACTTC. Translated: CASSYGLQETQYF.

Comments on this clonotype: This may arise from a read error, as a much more abundant clone is one base away. The chain is built from TRBV7-9 and TRBJ1-6; D gene uncertain. Germline CDR1 SEHNR, CDR2 FQNEAQ (reference sequence). The length of the CDR3 is 14 residues. This chain's CDR3 is CARSSLMNNSPLHF. CDR3 coding DNA: TGTGCCAGAAGCTCGCTTATGAATAATTCACCCCTCCACTTT.

This clonotype came up many times. V usage is TRBV14 and J usage is TRBJ2-7, with TRBD2 as a possible D gene (5 bases). This CDR3 is built from 15 residues. V lost 4 bases and J lost 0, with 13 bases in between. The germline CDR1 and CDR2 sequences are SGHDN and FVKESK. CDR3 sequence (DNA): TGTGCCAGCAGCCGCTTCGATGGGAGCTCCTACGAGCAGTACTTC. It yields the protein CASSRFDGSSYEQYF.

This clonotype appeared once. The chain has TRBV20-1 and TRBJ2-5; D perhaps matches TRBD2 (6 bases). The CDR3 loop spans 14 amino acids. V was clipped by 5 bases and J by 5 bases, with 18 bases between them. Germline V gene sequence: CDR1 DFQATT, CDR2 SNEGSKA (reference sequence). The CDR3 region has the DNA TGCAGTGCTCGGACCCGGGGGTACCGGGAGACCCAGTACTTC. Amino acids: CSARTRGYRETQYF.

This clonotype was recorded at least ten times. This sequence joins TRBV12-3 or TRBV12-4 and TRBJ2-2; D ambiguous. V was trimmed by 3 bases and J by 5 bases, leaving 7 bases between them. The CDR3 length is 13 residues. The CDR3 nucleotides are TGTGCCAGCAGTTTTCAGGCGACCGGGGAGCTGTTTTTT. It specifies CASSFQATGELFF.

CDR3 in DNA: TGTGCCAGCAGCCCCCGGGCAGGGCATAGCACAGATACGCAGTATTTT. Translated: CASSPRAGHSTDTQYF. The chain employs TRBV11-2 and TRBJ2-3; D possibly corresponds to TRBD1 (5 bases). The germline V gene encodes CDR1 SGHAT and CDR2 FQNNGV. This CDR3 spans 16 amino acids. V was pared by 5 bases and J by 0 bases, with 15 bases between.

This clonotype was observed at least ten times. This chain joins TRBV7-8 and TRBJ2-1, with TRBD2 matching 11 bases. V was clipped by 1 base and J by 5 bases; unmatched bases: 4. This CDR3 spans 16 amino acids. Germline lookup yields CDR1 SGHVS and CDR2 FQNEAQ. CDR3 sequence (DNA): TGTGCCAGCAGCTTAGGACTAGCGGGACCCCACAATGAGCAGTTCTTC. Amino acid sequence: CASSLGLAGPHNEQFF.

The V gene is TRBV29-1, the J gene TRBJ1-1; weak D call: TRBD1 (6 bases). CDR1 and CDR2 (germline): SQVTM, ANQGSEA. The CDR3 consists of 12 residues. V was pared by 6 bases and J by 2 bases, with 10 bases between. CDR3 coding DNA: TGCAGCGTGACAGGACTAAACACTGAAGCTTTCTTT. This codes for CSVTGLNTEAFF.

Many counts were recorded for this clonotype. V is TRBV12-3 or TRBV12-4 and J is TRBJ1-2; the match to TRBD1 covers 12 bases. The V segment lost 2 bases and the J segment 8 bases; nucleotides outside the gene matches: 9. The CDR3 is 16 amino acids. The CDR3 here is CASSLSAGQGAHGYTF. CDR3 DNA: TGTGCCAGCAGTTTAAGTGCGGGACAGGGGGCGCACGGCTACACCTTC.

The rearrangement joins TRBV7-2 to TRBJ1-3; tentative D call: TRBD1 (5 bases). CDR1 is SGHTA, CDR2 FQGNSA, per germline. This CDR3 is 15 amino acids long. Trimming removed 7 bases at V and 0 bases at J, with 13 bases between. This CDR3 is CASTPQTASGNTIYF. CDR3 DNA: TGTGCCAGCACCCCACAGACAGCCTCTGGAAACACCATATATTTT.

V gene TRBV7-2 combines with J gene TRBJ1-5; a possible D gene is TRBD1 (6 bases). CDR1 and CDR2 (germline): SGHTA, FQGNSA. Trimming took off 5 bases at V and 7 bases at J, with 15 bases between the two ends. CDR3 size: 14 residues. The CDR3 region is CASSQQGGGQPQHF. CDR3 bases: TGTGCCAGCAGCCAGCAGGGAGGGGGACAGCCCCAGCATTTT.